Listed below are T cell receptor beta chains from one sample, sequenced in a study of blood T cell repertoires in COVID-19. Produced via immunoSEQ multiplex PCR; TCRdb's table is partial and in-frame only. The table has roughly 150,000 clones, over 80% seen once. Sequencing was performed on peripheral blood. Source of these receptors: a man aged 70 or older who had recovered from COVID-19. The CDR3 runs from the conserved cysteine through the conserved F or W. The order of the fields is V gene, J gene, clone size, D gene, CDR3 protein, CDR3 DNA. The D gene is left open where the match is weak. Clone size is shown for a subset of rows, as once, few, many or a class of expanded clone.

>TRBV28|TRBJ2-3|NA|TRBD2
CASSLGGRRTDTQYF
TGTGCCAGCAGTTTGGGCGGGAGGCGCACAGATACGCAGTATTTT
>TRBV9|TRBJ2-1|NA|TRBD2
CASSVGLAGSSYNEQFF
TGTGCCAGCAGCGTAGGGCTAGCGGGTAGCTCCTACAATGAGCAGTTCTTC
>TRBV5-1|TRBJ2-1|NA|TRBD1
CASRPGQSYNEQFF
TGCGCCAGTAGACCGGGACAGTCTTACAATGAGCAGTTCTTC
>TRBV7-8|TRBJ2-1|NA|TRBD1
CASSTGGVVNEQFF
TGTGCCAGCAGTACAGGGGGAGTGGTAAATGAGCAGTTCTTC
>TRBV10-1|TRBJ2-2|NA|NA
CASGQNTGELFF
TGCGCCAGCGGCCAGAACACCGGGGAGCTGTTTTTT
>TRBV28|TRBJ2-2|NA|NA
CASSNGQNTGELFF
TGTGCCAGCAGCAACGGACAGAACACCGGGGAGCTGTTTTTT
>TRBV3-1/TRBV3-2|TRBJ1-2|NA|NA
CASSPGRGGYTF
TGTGCCAGCAGCCCTGGCAGGGGCGGCTACACCTTC
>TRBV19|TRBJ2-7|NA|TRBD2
CASSILAEPYSYEQYF
TGTGCCAGTAGTATACTAGCGGAGCCCTACTCCTACGAGCAGTACTTC
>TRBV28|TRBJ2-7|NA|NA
CASRVSGYEQYF
TGTGCCAGCAGGGTGTCGGGCTACGAGCAGTACTTC
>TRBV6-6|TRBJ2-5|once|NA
CASRPGPSERGETQYF
TGTGCCAGCAGACCGGGGCCTAGCGAGAGGGGAGAGACCCAGTACTTC
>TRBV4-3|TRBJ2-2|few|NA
CASSQDRNTGELFF
TGCGCCAGCAGCCAAGACAGGAACACCGGGGAGCTGTTTTTT
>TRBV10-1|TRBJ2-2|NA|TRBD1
CASSESTPGQGYTGELFF
TGCGCCAGCAGTGAGTCGACGCCGGGACAGGGATACACCGGGGAGCTGTTTTTT
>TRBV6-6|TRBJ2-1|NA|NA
CASSSGTSARYNEQFF
TGTGCCAGCAGCTCTGGGACTTCGGCTAGGTACAATGAGCAGTTCTTC
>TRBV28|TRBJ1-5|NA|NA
CASSDIRGNQPQHF
TGTGCCAGCTCAGACATTAGAGGGAATCAGCCCCAGCATTTT
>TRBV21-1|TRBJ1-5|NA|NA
CASSSPKGRKYQPQHF
TGTGCCAGCAGCAGCCCAAAGGGGCGAAAGTATCAGCCCCAGCATTTT
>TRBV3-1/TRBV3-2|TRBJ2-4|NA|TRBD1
CASSQTDRDQNIQYF
TGTGCCAGCAGCCAAACTGACAGGGACCAAAACATTCAGTACTTC
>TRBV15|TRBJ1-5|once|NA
CATSRDGTAGNQPQHF
TGTGCCACCAGCAGAGATGGTACAGCTGGCAATCAGCCCCAGCATTTT
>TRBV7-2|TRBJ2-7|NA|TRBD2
CASSQGLAGGRSSYEQYF
TGTGCCAGCAGCCAGGGACTAGCGGGAGGGCGGAGCTCCTACGAGCAGTACTTC
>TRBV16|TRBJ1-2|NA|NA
CASSQRTVNYGYTF
TGTGCCAGCAGCCAAAGGACTGTTAACTATGGCTACACCTTC
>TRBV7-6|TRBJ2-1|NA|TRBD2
CASSFGTSGRWNNEQFF
TGTGCCAGCAGCTTTGGGACTAGCGGGAGGTGGAACAATGAGCAGTTCTTC
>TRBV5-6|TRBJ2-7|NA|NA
CASSLVGDEQYF
TGTGCCAGCAGCTTGGTAGGGGACGAGCAGTACTTC
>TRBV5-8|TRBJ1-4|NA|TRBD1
CASSYRGLINEKLFF
TGTGCCAGCAGCTACAGGGGCTTAATAAATGAAAAACTGTTTTTT
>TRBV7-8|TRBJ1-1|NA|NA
CASSRDSNTEAFF
TGTGCCAGCAGCCGTGACAGCAACACTGAAGCTTTCTTT
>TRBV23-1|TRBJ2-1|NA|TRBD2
CASSHTGLAVEQFF
TGCGCCAGCAGTCACACCGGACTAGCGGTTGAGCAGTTCTTC
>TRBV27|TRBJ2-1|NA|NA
CASSLGTGKFF
TGTGCCAGCAGTTTGGGAACAGGGAAGTTCTTC
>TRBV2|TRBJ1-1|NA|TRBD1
CASRETGVYTEAFF
TGTGCCAGCAGAGAGACAGGGGTGTACACTGAAGCTTTCTTT
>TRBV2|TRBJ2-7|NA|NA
CASSDSSSYEQYF
TGTGCCAGCAGTGATTCCTCGTCCTACGAGCAGTACTTC
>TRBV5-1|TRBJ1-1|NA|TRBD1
CASSRQGNTEAFF
TGCGCCAGCAGCCGACAGGGGAACACTGAAGCTTTCTTT
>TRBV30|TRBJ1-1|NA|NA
CAWSWRRNTEAFF
TGTGCCTGGAGTTGGAGGCGGAACACTGAAGCTTTCTTT
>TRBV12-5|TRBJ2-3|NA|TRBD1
CASGLAGTGGKDTQYF
TGTGCTAGTGGTTTGGCAGGGACAGGAGGAAAAGATACGCAGTATTTT
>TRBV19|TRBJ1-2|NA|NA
CASSINGRRNYGFTF
TGTGCCAGTAGTATAAACGGCAGACGAAACTATGGCTTCACCTTC